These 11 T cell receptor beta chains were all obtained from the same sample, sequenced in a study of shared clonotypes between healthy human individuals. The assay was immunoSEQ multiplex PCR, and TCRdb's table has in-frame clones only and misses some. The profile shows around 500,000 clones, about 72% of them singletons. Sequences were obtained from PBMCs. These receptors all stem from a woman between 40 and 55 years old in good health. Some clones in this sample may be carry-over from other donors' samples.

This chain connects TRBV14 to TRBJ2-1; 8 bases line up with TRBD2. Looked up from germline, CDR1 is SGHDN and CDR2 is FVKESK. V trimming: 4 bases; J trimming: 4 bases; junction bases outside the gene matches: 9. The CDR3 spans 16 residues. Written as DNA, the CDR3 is TGTGCCAGCAGCCGTCAAGCGGGAGTAAAATACAATGAGCAGTTCTTC. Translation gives CASSRQAGVKYNEQFF.

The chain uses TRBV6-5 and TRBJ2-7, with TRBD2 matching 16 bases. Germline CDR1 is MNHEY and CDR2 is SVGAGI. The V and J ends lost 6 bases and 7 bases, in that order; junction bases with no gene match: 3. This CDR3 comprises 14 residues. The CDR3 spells CASRAGLAGGEQYF. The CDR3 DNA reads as TGTGCCAGCAGGGCGGGACTAGCGGGAGGGGAGCAGTACTTC.

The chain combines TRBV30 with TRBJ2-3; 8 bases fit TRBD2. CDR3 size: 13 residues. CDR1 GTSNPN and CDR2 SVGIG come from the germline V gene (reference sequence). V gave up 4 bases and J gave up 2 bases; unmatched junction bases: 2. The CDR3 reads CAWTSGSTDTQYF. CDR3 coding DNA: TGTGCCTGGACTAGCGGGTCCACAGATACGCAGTATTTT.

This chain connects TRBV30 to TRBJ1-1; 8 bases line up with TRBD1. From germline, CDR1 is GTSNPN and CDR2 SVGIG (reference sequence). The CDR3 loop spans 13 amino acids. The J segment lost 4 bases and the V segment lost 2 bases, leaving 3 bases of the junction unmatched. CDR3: CAWSSGQVTEAFF. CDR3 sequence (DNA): TGTGCCTGGAGTTCGGGACAGGTCACTGAAGCTTTCTTT.

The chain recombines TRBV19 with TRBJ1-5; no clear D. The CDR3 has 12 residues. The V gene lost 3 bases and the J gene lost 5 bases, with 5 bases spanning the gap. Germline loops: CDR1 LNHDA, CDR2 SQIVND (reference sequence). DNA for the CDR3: TGTGCCAGTAGTATTTCCCATCAGCCCCAGCATTTT. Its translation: CASSISHQPQHF.

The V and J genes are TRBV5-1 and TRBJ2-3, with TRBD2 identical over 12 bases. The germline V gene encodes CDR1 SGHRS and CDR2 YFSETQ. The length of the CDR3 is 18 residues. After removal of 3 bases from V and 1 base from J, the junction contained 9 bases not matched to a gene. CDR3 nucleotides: TGCGCCAGCAGCTGGACCGGACTAGCGGGACCACGCACAGATACGCAGTATTTT. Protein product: CASSWTGLAGPRTDTQYF.

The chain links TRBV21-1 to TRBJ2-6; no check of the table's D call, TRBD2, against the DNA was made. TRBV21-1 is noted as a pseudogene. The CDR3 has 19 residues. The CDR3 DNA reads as TGTGCCAGCAGCAAGGGACTAGCGGGAACCAACTCTGGGGCCAACGTCCTGACTTTC. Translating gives CASSKGLAGTNSGANVLTF.

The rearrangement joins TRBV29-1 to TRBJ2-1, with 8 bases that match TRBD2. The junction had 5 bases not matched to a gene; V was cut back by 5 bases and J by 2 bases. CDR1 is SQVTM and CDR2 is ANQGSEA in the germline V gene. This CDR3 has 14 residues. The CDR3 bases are TGCAGCGTTTTTTCTAGCGGGCCCTACAATGAGCAGTTCTTC. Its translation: CSVFSSGPYNEQFF.

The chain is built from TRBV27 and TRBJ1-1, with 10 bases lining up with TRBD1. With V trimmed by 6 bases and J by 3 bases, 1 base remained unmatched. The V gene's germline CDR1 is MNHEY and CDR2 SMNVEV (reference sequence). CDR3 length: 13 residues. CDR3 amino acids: CASRGTGDTEAFF. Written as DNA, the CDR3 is TGTGCCAGCAGGGGGACAGGGGACACTGAAGCTTTCTTT.

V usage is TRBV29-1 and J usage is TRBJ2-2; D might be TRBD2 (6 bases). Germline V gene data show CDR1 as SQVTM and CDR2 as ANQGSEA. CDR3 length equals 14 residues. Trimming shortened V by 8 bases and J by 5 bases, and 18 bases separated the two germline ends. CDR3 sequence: CSTGARGVTGELFF. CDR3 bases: TGCAGCACGGGAGCGCGAGGGGTAACCGGGGAGCTGTTTTTT.

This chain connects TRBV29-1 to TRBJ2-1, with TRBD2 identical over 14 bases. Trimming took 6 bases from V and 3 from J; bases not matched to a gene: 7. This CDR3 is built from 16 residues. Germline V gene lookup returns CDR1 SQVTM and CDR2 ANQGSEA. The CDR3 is CSVVTSGRGLYNEQFF. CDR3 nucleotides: TGCAGCGTCGTGACTAGCGGGAGGGGGCTCTACAATGAGCAGTTCTTC.